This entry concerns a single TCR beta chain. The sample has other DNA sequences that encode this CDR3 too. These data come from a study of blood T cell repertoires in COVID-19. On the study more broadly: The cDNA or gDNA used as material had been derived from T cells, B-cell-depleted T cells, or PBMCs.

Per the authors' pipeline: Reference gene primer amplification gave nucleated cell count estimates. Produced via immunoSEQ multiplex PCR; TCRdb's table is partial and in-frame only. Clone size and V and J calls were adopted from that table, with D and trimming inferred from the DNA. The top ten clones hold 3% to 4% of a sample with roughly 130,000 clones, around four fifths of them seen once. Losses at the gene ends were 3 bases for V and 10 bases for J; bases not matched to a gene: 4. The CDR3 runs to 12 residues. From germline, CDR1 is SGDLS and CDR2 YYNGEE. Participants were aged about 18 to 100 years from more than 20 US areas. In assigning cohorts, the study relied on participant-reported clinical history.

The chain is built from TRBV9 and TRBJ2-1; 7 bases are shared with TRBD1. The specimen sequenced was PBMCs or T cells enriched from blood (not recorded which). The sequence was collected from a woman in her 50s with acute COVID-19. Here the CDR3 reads CASSANRGEQFF. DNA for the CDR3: TGTGCCAGCAGCGCAAACAGGGGCGAGCAGTTCTTC.